The TCR beta chain described here comes from a study of blood T cells in healthy people across ages. General study findings and limits: Naive T cell percentage by flow cytometry tracked strongly with beta diversity.

Looked up from germline, CDR1 is SGHTA and CDR2 is FQGNSA. V lost 2 bases and J lost 0, with 8 bases in between. This CDR3 is built from 15 residues. Through a sample-barcoded 5' primer and a J-beta primer mix, a second PCR was run for roughly 7 to 11 cycles. Sequencing recovered at least 2.5 million CDR3-containing paired-end reads from each sample. MiXCR was run by TCRdb on the 5' RACE reads, yielding one entry per CDR3 protein. The sample includes around 2 million distinct CDR3 sequences, approximately 40% of them seen just once. To note about this clonotype: Its antigen is not identified.

V and J are TRBV7-2 and TRBJ1-5; D not resolved. The TCR originated in a human donor in good health. The sequencing sample was made of blood. The CDR3 DNA reads TGTGCCAGCAGCTTACAGGAGATTAGCAATCAGCCCCAGCATTTT. This encodes CASSLQEISNQPQHF.